The 25 T cell receptor beta chains below all came from one sample that was sequenced in a study of OX40 agonist ivuxolimab in advanced cancers. Sequencing was performed with immunoSEQ multiplex PCR; in TCRdb, only in-frame clones are kept and a portion is missing. This table has about 69,000 clones, over 75% appearing once. The sample in question was CD4+ or CD8+ T cells sorted from blood, obtained in a trial of the OX40 agonist ivuxolimab. These receptor sequences come from an adult with an advanced solid tumor such as melanoma, head and neck, liver or kidney cancer.

The chain recombines TRBV27 with TRBJ2-4; TRBD1 matches 10 bases. V was pared by 3 bases and J by 6 bases, with 5 bases of the junction left unmatched. CDR1 is MNHEY and CDR2 is SMNVEV in the germline V gene (reference sequence). The CDR3 totals 15 residues. The CDR3 region is CASSFGDRGRNIQYF. The CDR3 DNA sequence: TGTGCCAGCAGTTTTGGGGACAGGGGACGAAACATTCAGTACTTC.

Notes on this clone: One end of the junction varies from germline; a read error may be responsible. The J gene is TRBJ2-5, the V gene TRBV2; maybe TRBD1 (6 bases). The CDR3 is 11 amino acids. Per germline, CDR1 SNHLY and CDR2 FYNNEI. For the CDR3, the DNA is TGTGCCAGCAGTTCCACAGGGTGGATGGACTTC. It encodes CASSSTGWMDF.

The chain carries TRBV27 and TRBJ2-7, with 9 bases that match TRBD1. Germline loops: CDR1 MNHEY, CDR2 SMNVEV (reference sequence). The CDR3 length is 13 residues. The J segment lost 7 bases and the V segment lost 6 bases, leaving 7 bases of the junction unmatched. The CDR3 loop is CASRKQGAREQYF. The CDR3 DNA is TGTGCCAGCAGGAAACAGGGGGCGCGGGAGCAGTACTTC.

In its sample, this clone was seen once. The chain carries TRBV15 and TRBJ2-6, with no clear D. This CDR3 contains 15 residues. The germline gives CDR1 LNHNV, CDR2 YYDKDF (reference sequence). Between the trimmed V and J ends, which lost 4 bases and 0 bases, there was a span of 7 bases. Written as DNA, the CDR3 is TGTGCCACCAGCACTCGACTCTCTGGGGCCAACGTCCTGACTTTC. This encodes CATSTRLSGANVLTF.

The rearrangement uses TRBV7-9 and TRBJ1-4; D is uncertain. The CDR3 runs to 13 residues. Trimming took off 6 bases at V and 5 bases at J, with 10 bases between the two ends. Per germline, CDR1 SEHNR and CDR2 FQNEAQ (reference sequence). The CDR3 region is CASRRSYNEKLFF. DNA for the CDR3: TGTGCCAGCAGAAGGTCCTACAATGAAAAACTGTTTTTT.

Here the CDR3 DNA reads TGTGCCAGCAGAGGGGACAGACTCTACGAGCAGTACTTC. Protein: CASRGDRLYEQYF. This sequence joins TRBV6-1 and TRBJ2-7, with 7 bases lining up with TRBD1. The CDR3 is 13 amino acids. Germline CDR1 reads MNHNS; CDR2 reads SASEGT. The junction had 5 bases not matched to a gene; V was cut back by 6 bases and J by 3 bases.

This rearrangement joins TRBV2 to TRBJ1-5, with D possibly TRBD1 on 5 matching bases. V was cut by 3 bases and J by 3 bases, with 12 bases left in between. CDR3 size: 15 residues. Germline V CDR1 and CDR2: SNHLY, FYNNEI. The CDR3 region is CASSDRQGNNQPQHF. CDR3 DNA sequence: TGTGCCAGCAGTGATCGGCAGGGCAACAATCAGCCCCAGCATTTT.

The chain uses TRBV10-3 and TRBJ1-2, with TRBD1 matching 10 bases. The CDR3 runs to 15 residues. Trimming at V came to 6 bases and at J to 8 bases, leaving 12 bases not matched to a gene. Germline lookup yields CDR1 ENHRY and CDR2 SYGVKD. CDR3 DNA: TGTGCCATCAGACCTGGACAGGGGGAAAACAGGGGCTACACCTTC. Amino acid sequence: CAIRPGQGENRGYTF.

The chain carries TRBV19 and TRBJ1-3; D not certain. The CDR3 has 15 residues. Germline CDR1 LNHDA, CDR2 SQIVND (reference sequence). With 8 bases removed from V and 0 bases from J, the gap between germline ends came to 14 bases. CDR3 DNA: TGTGCCAGTCGGAAAAAAGGGAGCTCTGGAAACACCATATATTTT. This gives the protein CASRKKGSSGNTIYF.

The rearrangement uses TRBV28 and TRBJ2-3; possibly TRBD1 for D (5 bases). This CDR3 region has 15 residues. Deletions cut 6 bases from V and 0 bases from J, with 13 bases between. Germline V gene sequence: CDR1 MDHEN, CDR2 SYDVKM. The CDR3 loop is CASRETGASTDTQYF. As DNA, the CDR3 is TGTGCCAGCAGGGAAACTGGGGCTAGCACAGATACGCAGTATTTT.

The V gene is TRBV5-4, the J gene TRBJ1-1; no firm D call. CDR1 and CDR2 (germline): SGHNT, YYREEE (reference sequence). The CDR3 runs to 14 residues. V lost 4 bases, J lost 1 base, and 11 bases lay in between. For the CDR3, the DNA is TGTGCCAGCAGCCCCCCGCCACCGAACACTGAAGCTTTCTTT. Translation: CASSPPPPNTEAFF.

The chain couples TRBV5-1 to TRBJ2-5; TRBD1 might be the D (5 bases). The assigned J gene may be wrong: the sequence end matches TRBJ2-7 better. CDR1 SGHRS and CDR2 YFSETQ come from the germline V gene. The CDR3 has 14 residues. CDR3 protein: CASSLSGPSYEQYF. The CDR3 region has the DNA TGCGCCAGCAGCTTATCAGGGCCCTCCTACGAGCAGTACTTC.

The V call is TRBV28, the J call TRBJ1-4; TRBD1 matches 8 bases. The ends lost 5 bases at V and 7 bases at J; junction bases unmatched: 6. This CDR3 has 14 residues. From germline, CDR1 is MDHEN and CDR2 SYDVKM. The CDR3 nucleotides read TGTGCCAGCAGTCCAGGGGGCGAGCGTGAAAAACTGTTTTTT. Translation gives CASSPGGEREKLFF. Full variable domain (rest looked up from reference TRBV28 and TRBJ1-4): DVKVTQSSRYLVKRTGEKVFLECVQDMDHENMFWYRQDPGLGLRLIYFSYDVKMKEKGDIPEGYSVSREKKERFSLILESASTNQTSMYLCASSPGGEREKLFFGSGTQLSVL.

For this clone: One end of the junction varies from germline; a read error may be responsible. The rearrangement joins TRBV7-3 to TRBJ1-1, with unresolved D. CDR3 length equals 16 residues. From germline, CDR1 is SGHTA and CDR2 FQGTGA. CDR3 loop: CASSLTADWRNTEAFF. The CDR3 bases are TGTGCCAGCAGCCTAACCGCGGACTGGAGGAACACTGAAGCTTTCTTT.

There are a few counts of this clone. The chain carries TRBV6-5 and TRBJ1-3, with D hard to call. The CDR3 covers 13 residues. V was cut by 5 bases and J by 4 bases, with 9 bases left in between. Germline assignment: CDR1 MNHEY and CDR2 SVGAGI. This chain's CDR3 is CASSTRAGNTIYF. For the CDR3, the DNA is TGTGCCAGCAGTACCCGAGCCGGAAACACCATATATTTT.

This chain uses TRBV7-9 with TRBJ1-1, with TRBD1 identical over 8 bases. This CDR3 has 14 amino acids. V was pared by 7 bases and J by 4 bases, with 8 bases of the junction left unmatched. CDR1 is SEHNR and CDR2 is FQNEAQ in the germline V gene (reference sequence). The CDR3 DNA reads TGTGCCAGCAAGACGGACAGGGACAGCACTGAAGCTTTCTTT. Amino acid sequence: CASKTDRDSTEAFF. The complete variable domain, with remaining parts taken from reference TRBV7-9 and TRBJ1-1, reads DTGVSQNPRHKITKRGQNVTFRCDPISEHNRLYWYRQTLGQGPEFLTYFQNEAQLEKSRLLSDRFSAERPKGSFSTLEIQRTEQGDSAMYLCASKTDRDSTEAFFGQGTRLTVV.

The chain has TRBV4-1 and TRBJ2-7; D call uncertain. Deletions cut 0 bases from V and 3 bases from J, with 12 bases between. CDR3 size: 15 residues. The germline CDR1 and CDR2 sequences are MGHRA and YSYEKL. DNA of the CDR3: TGCGCCAGCAGCCAAGATACAGAACAGTACTACGAGCAGTACTTC. This encodes CASSQDTEQYYEQYF.

CDR3 sequence (DNA): TGTGCCAGCAGTGTAGACGGGAGAGCCACCTACAATGAGCAGTTCTTC. Protein product: CASSVDGRATYNEQFF. The V and J genes are TRBV6-1 and TRBJ2-1; tentatively, D is TRBD2 (6 bases). The CDR3 contains 16 residues. The germline V and J ends were trimmed by 4 bases and 2 bases, with 15 bases remaining between them. Germline CDR1 is MNHNS and CDR2 is SASEGT.

The genes are TRBV6-1 and TRBJ2-7; no definite D call. The CDR3 contains 13 residues. CDR1 and CDR2 (germline): MNHNS, SASEGT. Trimming left V 1 base short and J 7 bases short, with 11 bases between. The CDR3 nucleotides are TGTGCCAGCAGTGAAGTGGGGTTGGGGGAGCAGTACTTC. Its translation is CASSEVGLGEQYF.

The chain recombines TRBV4-1 with TRBJ2-1; 7 nucleotides match TRBD2. The ends lost 4 bases at V and 4 bases at J; junction bases unmatched: 13. Per the germline V gene, CDR1 is MGHRA and CDR2 is YSYEKL. This CDR3 is 17 amino acids long. The CDR3 spells CASSPEGPSGSYNEQFF. DNA of the CDR3: TGCGCCAGCAGCCCGGAAGGGCCTAGCGGATCTTACAATGAGCAGTTCTTC.

The chain recombines TRBV7-2 with TRBJ2-7; 7 nucleotides agree with TRBD2. Per germline, CDR1 SGHTA and CDR2 FQGNSA. V trimming: 5 bases; J trimming: 1 base; junction bases outside the gene matches: 8. The CDR3 has 15 amino acids. The CDR3 is CASSPRLAESYEQYF. DNA for the CDR3: TGTGCCAGCAGCCCCCGGCTAGCGGAGTCCTACGAGCAGTACTTC. Based on the CDR3 plus reference TRBV7-2 and TRBJ2-7, the full variable domain is GAGVSQSPSNKVTEKGKDVELRCDPISGHTALYWYRQSLGQGLEFLIYFQGNSAPDKSGLPSDRFSAERTGGSVSTLTIQRTQQEDSAVYLCASSPRLAESYEQYFGPGTRLTVT.

V and J are TRBV7-2 and TRBJ1-1; D might be TRBD1 (6 bases). V lost 6 bases to trimming and J lost 9 bases, with 17 bases between them. CDR3 size: 13 residues. Germline V CDR1 and CDR2: SGHTA, FQGNSA. The CDR3 spells CASSREFGQKAFF. The CDR3 nucleotides are TGTGCCAGCAGTAGGGAGTTCGGACAGAAAGCTTTCTTT.

This rearrangement joins TRBV2 to TRBJ1-1, with TRBD1 as a possible D gene (6 bases). The CDR3 covers 14 residues. V lost 6 bases, J lost 0 bases, and 11 bases lay in between. Germline assignment: CDR1 SNHLY and CDR2 FYNNEI. The CDR3 loop reads CASRYDRMNTEAFF. CDR3 DNA: TGTGCCAGCAGATATGACAGGATGAACACTGAAGCTTTCTTT.

V and J are TRBV9 and TRBJ1-6; D ambiguous. The germline CDR1 and CDR2 sequences are SGDLS and YYNGEE. CDR3 length: 15 residues. V was shortened by 4 bases and J by 10 bases, with 18 bases between the two germline ends. This CDR3 reads CASSSSVQENSPLHF. CDR3 in DNA: TGTGCCAGCAGCTCCTCCGTCCAGGAGAACTCACCCCTCCACTTT.

This clone was picked up a small number of times. This chain uses TRBV7-2 with TRBJ1-5, with TRBD1 matching over 8 bases. This CDR3 has 16 amino acids. Germline CDR1 reads SGHTA; CDR2 reads FQGNSA. Trimming removed 0 bases from V and 4 bases from J; junction bases left unmatched: 5. This CDR3 reads CASSLARTGRNQPQHF. The CDR3 DNA reads TGTGCCAGCAGCTTAGCCCGGACAGGGAGGAATCAGCCCCAGCATTTT. The whole variable domain, filled in from reference TRBV7-2 and TRBJ1-5, reads GAGVSQSPSNKVTEKGKDVELRCDPISGHTALYWYRQSLGQGLEFLIYFQGNSAPDKSGLPSDRFSAERTGGSVSTLTIQRTQQEDSAVYLCASSLARTGRNQPQHFGDGTRLSIL.